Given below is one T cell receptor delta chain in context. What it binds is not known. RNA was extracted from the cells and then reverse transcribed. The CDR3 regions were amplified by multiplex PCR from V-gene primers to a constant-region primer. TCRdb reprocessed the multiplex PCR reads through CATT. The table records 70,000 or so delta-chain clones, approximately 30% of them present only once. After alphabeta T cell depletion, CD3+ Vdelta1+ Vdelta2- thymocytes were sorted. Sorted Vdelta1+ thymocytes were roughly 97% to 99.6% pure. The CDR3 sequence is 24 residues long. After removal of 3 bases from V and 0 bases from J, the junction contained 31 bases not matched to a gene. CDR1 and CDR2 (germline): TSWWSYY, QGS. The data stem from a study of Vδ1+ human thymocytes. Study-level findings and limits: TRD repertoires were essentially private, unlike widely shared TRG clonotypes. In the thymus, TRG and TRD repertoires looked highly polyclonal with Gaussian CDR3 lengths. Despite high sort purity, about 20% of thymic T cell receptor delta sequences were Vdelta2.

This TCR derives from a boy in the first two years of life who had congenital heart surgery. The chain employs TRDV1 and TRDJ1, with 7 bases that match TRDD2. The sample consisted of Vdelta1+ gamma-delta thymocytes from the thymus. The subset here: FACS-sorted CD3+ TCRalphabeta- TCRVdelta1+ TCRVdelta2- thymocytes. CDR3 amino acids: CALGEGSQFLPSGGTVGYTDKLIF. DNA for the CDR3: TGTGCTCTTGGGGAGGGTTCCCAGTTCCTACCCTCCGGCGGTACTGTGGGATACACCGATAAACTCATCTTT.